This T cell receptor beta chain comes out of a study of liver allograft versus peripheral blood T cells. Across the whole study: Comparing T cell receptor repertoires in transplanted livers with those in recipients' peripheral blood was part of the design. Study-wide findings and caveats: A difference was reportedly observed between T cell receptor repertoires inside liver allografts and those in peripheral blood.

At least ten counts were recorded for this clonotype. Its antigen is currently unknown. TCRdb fed the reads into MiXCR, producing one record per CDR3 protein. In the table there are 5,700 or so distinct CDR3 sequences, about 17% of which are singletons. Germline V gene sequence: CDR1 SGHTA, CDR2 FQGNSA. With V trimmed by 2 bases and J by 7 bases, 13 bases remained unmatched. The CDR3 has 17 residues. This clonotype originated in a human patient who had a liver transplant. Part of the T cell pool may stem from the graft donor. This chain uses TRBV7-2 with TRBJ2-1; 8 nucleotides match TRBD2. DNA of the CDR3: TGTGCCAGCAGCTTAAGATTTATGCGGGAGGCCGGAAATGAGCAGTTCTTC. It codes for CASSLRFMREAGNEQFF. The full variable domain, with the rest looked up from reference TRBV7-2 and TRBJ2-1, is GAGVSQSPSNKVTEKGKDVELRCDPISGHTALYWYRQSLGQGLEFLIYFQGNSAPDKSGLPSDRFSAERTGGSVSTLTIQRTQQEDSAVYLCASSLRFMREAGNEQFFGPGTRLTVL.